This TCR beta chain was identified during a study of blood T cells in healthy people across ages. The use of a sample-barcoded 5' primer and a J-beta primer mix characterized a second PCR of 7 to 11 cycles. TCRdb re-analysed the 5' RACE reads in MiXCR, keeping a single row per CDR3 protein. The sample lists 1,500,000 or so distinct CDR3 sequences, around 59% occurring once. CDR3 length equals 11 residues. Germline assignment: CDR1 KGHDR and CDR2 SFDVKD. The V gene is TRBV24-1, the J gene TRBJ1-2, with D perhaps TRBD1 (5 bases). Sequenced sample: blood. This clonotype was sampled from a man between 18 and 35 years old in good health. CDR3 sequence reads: CATGTVYGYTF. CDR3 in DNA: TGTGCAACCGGGACGGTCTATGGCTACACCTTC.